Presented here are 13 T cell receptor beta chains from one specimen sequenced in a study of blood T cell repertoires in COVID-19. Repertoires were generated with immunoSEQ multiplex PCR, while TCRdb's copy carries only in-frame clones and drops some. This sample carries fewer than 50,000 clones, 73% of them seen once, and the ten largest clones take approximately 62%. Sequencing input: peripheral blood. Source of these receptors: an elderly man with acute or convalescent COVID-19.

The CDR3 sequence is CASSLFAGGQPQHF. CDR3 sequence (DNA): TGTGCCAGCAGTTTATTTGCAGGGGGTCAGCCCCAGCATTTT. This sequence joins TRBV28 and TRBJ1-5; the match to TRBD1 covers 7 bases. Germline trimming cut 1 base from V and 6 bases from J; bases unmatched to any gene: 3. CDR1 and CDR2 (germline): MDHEN, SYDVKM. The CDR3 is 14 amino acids.

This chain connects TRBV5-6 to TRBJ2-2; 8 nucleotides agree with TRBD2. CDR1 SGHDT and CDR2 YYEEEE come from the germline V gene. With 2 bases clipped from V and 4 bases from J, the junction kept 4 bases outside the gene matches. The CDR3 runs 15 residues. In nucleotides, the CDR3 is TGTGCCAGCAGCTTCTTGCGGGAGGTCACCGGGGAGCTGTTTTTT. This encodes CASSFLREVTGELFF.

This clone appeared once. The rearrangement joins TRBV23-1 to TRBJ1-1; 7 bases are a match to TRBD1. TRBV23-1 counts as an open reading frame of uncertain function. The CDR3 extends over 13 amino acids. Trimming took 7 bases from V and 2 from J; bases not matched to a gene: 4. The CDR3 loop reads CASIRDSNTEAFF. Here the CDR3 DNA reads TGCGCCAGCATACGGGACAGCAACACTGAAGCTTTCTTT.

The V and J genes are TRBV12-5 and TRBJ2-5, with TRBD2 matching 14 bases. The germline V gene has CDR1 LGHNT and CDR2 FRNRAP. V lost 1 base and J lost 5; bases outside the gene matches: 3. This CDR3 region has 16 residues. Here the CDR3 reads CASGLGLAGGPETQYF. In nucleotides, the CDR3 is TGTGCTAGTGGTTTGGGACTAGCGGGAGGGCCGGAGACCCAGTACTTC.

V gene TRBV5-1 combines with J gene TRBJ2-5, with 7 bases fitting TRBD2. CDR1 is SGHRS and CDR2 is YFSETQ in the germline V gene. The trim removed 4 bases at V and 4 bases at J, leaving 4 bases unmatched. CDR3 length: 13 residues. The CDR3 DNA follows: TGCGCCAGCAGCCCCAGGGAGGGAGAGACCCAGTACTTC. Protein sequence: CASSPREGETQYF.

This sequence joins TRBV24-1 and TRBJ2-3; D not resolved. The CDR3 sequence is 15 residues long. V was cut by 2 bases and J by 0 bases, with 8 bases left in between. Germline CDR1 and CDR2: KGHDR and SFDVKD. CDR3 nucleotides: TGTGCCACCAGTGATTCCCTTACTAGCACAGATACGCAGTATTTT. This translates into CATSDSLTSTDTQYF.

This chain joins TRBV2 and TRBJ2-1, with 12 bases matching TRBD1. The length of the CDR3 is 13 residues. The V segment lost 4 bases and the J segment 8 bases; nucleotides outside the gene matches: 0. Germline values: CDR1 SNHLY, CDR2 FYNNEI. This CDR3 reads CASSGDRGHEQFF. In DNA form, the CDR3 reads TGTGCCAGCAGTGGGGACAGGGGGCATGAGCAGTTCTTC. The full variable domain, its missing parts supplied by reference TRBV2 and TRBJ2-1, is EPEVTQTPSHQVTQMGQEVILRCVPISNHLYFYWYRQILGQKVEFLVSFYNNEISEKSEIFDDQFSVERPDGSNFTLKIRSTKLEDSAMYFCASSGDRGHEQFFGPGTRLTVL.

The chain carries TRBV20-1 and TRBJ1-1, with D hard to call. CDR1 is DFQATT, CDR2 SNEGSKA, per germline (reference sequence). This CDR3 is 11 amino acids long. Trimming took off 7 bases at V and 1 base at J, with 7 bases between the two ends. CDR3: CSVFRNTEAFF. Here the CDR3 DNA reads TGCAGTGTTTTTAGGAACACTGAAGCTTTCTTT.

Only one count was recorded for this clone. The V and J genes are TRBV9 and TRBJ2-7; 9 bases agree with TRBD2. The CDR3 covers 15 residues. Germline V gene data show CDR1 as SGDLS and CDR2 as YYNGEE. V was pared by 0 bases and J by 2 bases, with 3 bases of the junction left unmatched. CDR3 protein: CASSVGSGSTYEQYF. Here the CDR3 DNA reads TGTGCCAGCAGCGTAGGTAGCGGGAGTACCTACGAGCAGTACTTC.

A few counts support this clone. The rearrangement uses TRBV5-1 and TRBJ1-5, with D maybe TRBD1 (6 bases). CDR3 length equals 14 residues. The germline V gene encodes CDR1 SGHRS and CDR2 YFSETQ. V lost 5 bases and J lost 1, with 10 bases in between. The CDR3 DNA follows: TGCGCCAGCAGGTTCACAGGGAGCAATCAGCCCCAGCATTTT. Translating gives CASRFTGSNQPQHF.

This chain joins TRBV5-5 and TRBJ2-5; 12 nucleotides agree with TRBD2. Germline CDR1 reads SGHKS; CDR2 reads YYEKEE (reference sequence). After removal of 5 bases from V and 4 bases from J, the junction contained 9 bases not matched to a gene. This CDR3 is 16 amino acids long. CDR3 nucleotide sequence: TGTGCCAGCAGTTCTGGACTAGCGGGACTTGGAGAGACCCAGTACTTC. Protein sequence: CASSSGLAGLGETQYF.

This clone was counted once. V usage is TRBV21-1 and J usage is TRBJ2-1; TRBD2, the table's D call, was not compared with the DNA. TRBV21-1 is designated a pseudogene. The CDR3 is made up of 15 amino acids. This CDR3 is CASSKGDGAGYEQFF. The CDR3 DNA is TGTGCCAGCAGCAAAGGGGATGGGGCGGGGTATGAGCAGTTCTTC.

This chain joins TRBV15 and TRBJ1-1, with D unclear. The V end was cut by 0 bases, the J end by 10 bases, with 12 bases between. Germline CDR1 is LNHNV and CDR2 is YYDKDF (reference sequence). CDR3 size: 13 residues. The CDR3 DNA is TGTGCCACCAGCAGAGATCGGGCGGGTGCAGCTTTCTTT. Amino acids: CATSRDRAGAAFF.